One and the same sample provided the 29 T cell receptor beta chains below, sequenced in a study of blood T cell repertoires in COVID-19. The table came from immunoSEQ multiplex PCR; TCRdb's copy has only in-frame clones and leaves some out. The sample lists 150,000 to 200,000 clones; roughly 80% were seen once. Sequences were obtained from PBMCs or T cells enriched from blood (not recorded which). These receptors were taken from a woman in her sixties or seventies who had recovered from COVID-19.

The genes are TRBV6-1 and TRBJ1-4; D uncertain. Germline V gene lookup returns CDR1 MNHNS and CDR2 SASEGT. This CDR3 contains 14 residues. V lost 5 bases to trimming and J lost 6 bases, with 13 bases between them. The CDR3 DNA is TGTGCCAGCAGTTGGGAGAGGCGGGATGAAAAACTGTTTTTT. It is translated as CASSWERRDEKLFF.

The chain recombines TRBV10-3 with TRBJ2-5; D is possibly TRBD1 (6 bases). The V end was cut by 0 bases, the J end by 2 bases, with 13 bases between. The germline gives CDR1 ENHRY, CDR2 SYGVKD. This CDR3 is 16 amino acids long. CDR3 DNA sequence: TGTGCCATCAGTGAGTCGTCAGGGGCGGGTCAAGAGACCCAGTACTTC. Translation gives CAISESSGAGQETQYF.

The V gene is TRBV19, the J gene TRBJ2-1; 14 nucleotides agree with TRBD2. V lost 7 bases, J lost 9 bases, and 8 bases stayed unmatched. Germline CDR1 reads LNHDA; CDR2 reads SQIVND (reference sequence). The CDR3 spans 15 residues. CDR3 sequence (DNA): TGTGCCAGTACCATGACTAGCGGGGGGGCGGGTGAGCAGTTCTTC. This encodes CASTMTSGGAGEQFF.

This clone came up once. CDR3 sequence (DNA): TGCAGTGCTAGTAGGCGGGGGGTTAGCACAGATACGCAGTATTTT. Its translation is CSASRRGVSTDTQYF. J is TRBJ2-3 and V is TRBV20-1, with 8 bases matching TRBD2. CDR1 and CDR2 from the germline V gene are DFQATT and SNEGSKA (reference sequence). The CDR3 spans 15 residues. V lost 3 bases to trimming and J lost 0 bases; unmatched junction nucleotides: 5.

This rearrangement joins TRBV30 to TRBJ2-5; D not resolved. Germline V gene lookup returns CDR1 GTSNPN and CDR2 SVGIG (reference sequence). CDR3 length: 11 amino acids. V lost 0 bases and J 5 bases, leaving 4 bases between the germline ends. Here the CDR3 DNA reads TGTGCCTGGAGTGTACTCGAGACCCAGTACTTC. It translates to CAWSVLETQYF.

The chain couples TRBV5-6 to TRBJ2-1; perhaps TRBD2 as D (6 bases). This CDR3 comprises 14 residues. Looked up from germline, CDR1 is SGHDT and CDR2 is YYEEEE. Trimming pared 2 bases from V and 7 bases from J, leaving 13 bases between. CDR3 DNA sequence: TGTGCCAGCAGCTTTGGAGGGGTGTTGAATGAGCAGTTCTTC. It codes for CASSFGGVLNEQFF.

The chain is built from TRBV6-5 and TRBJ2-7; possibly TRBD1 for D (6 bases). CDR1 and CDR2 (germline): MNHEY, SVGAGI. The CDR3 contains 14 residues. Trimming took 2 bases from V and 4 from J, leaving 12 bases between them. Here the CDR3 DNA reads TGTGCCAGCAGTTACCCGGGACACACATACGAGCAGTACTTC. It is translated as CASSYPGHTYEQYF.

The chain is built from TRBV30 and TRBJ1-2; a weak D match, TRBD1 (5 bases). This CDR3 has 15 amino acids. CDR1 and CDR2 (germline): GTSNPN, SVGIG (reference sequence). V was pared by 2 bases and J by 1 base, with 14 bases between. The DNA for the CDR3 is TGTGCCTGGAGTCTCGGACAATCAAATAACTATGGCTACACCTTC. As protein: CAWSLGQSNNYGYTF.

The chain is built from TRBV14 and TRBJ1-2; no clear D. V lost 1 base and J 5 bases, leaving 5 bases between the germline ends. CDR3 length: 12 amino acids. The germline CDR1 and CDR2 sequences are SGHDN and FVKESK. The CDR3 region is CASSQGGYGYTF. Written as DNA, the CDR3 is TGTGCCAGCAGCCAAGGAGGGTATGGCTACACCTTC.

This clone appeared a single time. This chain joins TRBV5-1 and TRBJ2-7; 7 nucleotides line up with TRBD1. Germline CDR1 and CDR2: SGHRS and YFSETQ. The CDR3 is 14 amino acids. Trimming cost V 3 bases and J 4 bases; bases outside gene matches: 7. CDR3 amino acids: CASSSRGLEYEQYF. The CDR3 DNA sequence: TGCGCCAGCAGCTCGAGGGGGCTCGAATACGAGCAGTACTTC. Full variable domain (rest looked up from reference TRBV5-1 and TRBJ2-7): KAGVTQTPRYLIKTRGQQVTLSCSPISGHRSVSWYQQTPGQGLQFLFEYFSETQRNKGNFPGRFSGRQFSNSRSEMNVSTLELGDSALYLCASSSRGLEYEQYFGPGTRLTVT.

The V and J genes are TRBV7-6 and TRBJ2-5; 8 bases line up with TRBD2. From germline, CDR1 is SGHVS and CDR2 FNYEAQ. The CDR3 length is 14 residues. V trimming: 5 bases; J trimming: 1 base; junction bases outside the gene matches: 3. The CDR3 spells CASSPTSGQETQYF. The CDR3 nucleotides are TGTGCCAGCAGCCCAACTAGCGGCCAAGAGACCCAGTACTTC.

This chain joins TRBV14 and TRBJ1-1; TRBD1 matches at 8 bases. V gave up 4 bases and J gave up 5 bases; unmatched junction bases: 3. CDR1 is SGHDN, CDR2 FVKESK, per germline. CDR3 length: 13 residues. The CDR3 loop reads CASSLRGLTEAFF. The CDR3 coding sequence is TGTGCCAGCAGCCTCAGGGGGCTTACTGAAGCTTTCTTT.

This chain joins TRBV4-1 and TRBJ1-4, with 9 bases that match TRBD1. Unmatched junction bases numbered 10, after V lost 4 bases and J lost 7 bases. The CDR3 loop spans 16 amino acids. CDR1 and CDR2 (germline): MGHRA, YSYEKL. CDR3 sequence (DNA): TGCGCCAGCAGCCGCGAGCCCGGACAGGGGATTGAAAAACTGTTTTTT. Protein sequence: CASSREPGQGIEKLFF.

This chain connects TRBV29-1 to TRBJ1-2; the D gene is possibly TRBD1 (5 bases). CDR3 size: 12 residues. Trimming cost V 8 bases and J 2 bases, with 12 bases left between them. From germline, CDR1 is SQVTM and CDR2 ANQGSEA. DNA of the CDR3: TGCAGCACAAACGGGGGAAACTATGGCTACACCTTC. Its translation is CSTNGGNYGYTF.

The genes are TRBV5-1 and TRBJ1-1; 7 nucleotides align to TRBD1. In germline, CDR1 is SGHRS, CDR2 YFSETQ. V was clipped by 0 bases and J by 4 bases; unmatched bases: 3. This CDR3 spans 14 amino acids. The CDR3 region has the DNA TGCGCCAGCAGCTTGGCCCCAGGGGGCACTGAAGCTTTCTTT. Translating gives CASSLAPGGTEAFF.

The rearrangement uses TRBV7-2 and TRBJ2-7; D may be TRBD2 (6 bases). Germline-derived CDR1 and CDR2 are SGHTA and FQGNSA. Trimming left V 3 bases short and J 0 bases short, with 12 bases between. The CDR3 covers 15 residues. The CDR3 here is CASSFTFGSSYEQYF. The DNA of the CDR3 is TGTGCCAGCAGCTTCACGTTCGGGAGCTCCTACGAGCAGTACTTC.

The gene calls are TRBV28 and TRBJ1-2, with D hard to call. The V end was cut by 3 bases, the J end by 8 bases, with 10 bases between. Germline V lookup: CDR1 MDHEN, CDR2 SYDVKM. This CDR3 region has 12 residues. This CDR3 is CASSFGHVGYTF. The CDR3 DNA follows: TGTGCCAGCAGTTTTGGGCACGTAGGCTACACCTTC.

This CDR3 is CASSRTSGGAPDTQYF. The CDR3 DNA sequence: TGTGCCAGCAGCCGGACTAGCGGGGGGGCCCCAGATACGCAGTATTTT. The chain combines TRBV11-3 with TRBJ2-3; 15 bases are shared with TRBD2. This CDR3 region has 16 residues. The J segment lost 4 bases and the V segment lost 5 bases, leaving 4 bases of the junction unmatched. Germline V gene data show CDR1 as SGHNT and CDR2 as YENEEA. The variable domain in full, with the rest retrieved from reference TRBV11-3 and TRBJ2-3, is EAGVVQSPRYKIIEKKQPVAFWCNPISGHNTLYWYLQNLGQGPELLIRYENEEAVDDSQLPKDRFSAERLKGVDSTLKIQPAELGDSAVYLCASSRTSGGAPDTQYFGPGTRLTVL.

This clone turned up a few times. This sequence joins TRBV7-3 and TRBJ1-1; perhaps TRBD1 as D (5 bases). Germline CDR1 is SGHTA and CDR2 is FQGTGA. The CDR3 runs 14 residues. Trimming stripped 1 base from V and 6 bases from J, with 12 bases between. The CDR3 loop is CASSLNGGGAEAFF. In DNA form, the CDR3 reads TGTGCCAGCAGCTTAAACGGCGGGGGAGCTGAAGCTTTCTTT.

This clone came up once. V is TRBV30 and J is TRBJ1-2, with D perhaps matching TRBD1 (6 bases). Trimming pared 2 bases from V and 4 bases from J, leaving 11 bases between. This CDR3 has 13 residues. Germline CDR1 is GTSNPN and CDR2 is SVGIG (reference sequence). This chain's CDR3 is CAWSRGQSYGYTF. CDR3 DNA: TGTGCCTGGAGTAGAGGACAGTCCTATGGCTACACCTTC.

The J gene is TRBJ1-3, the V gene TRBV7-9; no definite D call. The CDR3 loop spans 14 amino acids. CDR1 and CDR2 (germline): SEHNR, FQNEAQ (reference sequence). With 4 bases removed from V and 4 bases from J, the gap between germline ends came to 11 bases. The CDR3 is CASSSTNWGNTIYF. The CDR3 coding sequence is TGTGCCAGCAGCTCAACTAACTGGGGAAACACCATATATTTT.

This chain joins TRBV7-2 and TRBJ2-3, with TRBD2 identical over 7 bases. Germline CDR1 SGHTA, CDR2 FQGNSA. Trimming cost V 1 base and J 1 base; bases outside gene matches: 14. The CDR3 runs to 19 residues. CDR3 sequence reads: CASSLVGGSRGSRTDTQYF. In DNA, the CDR3 is TGTGCCAGCAGCTTAGTTGGTGGGTCGCGGGGGAGTCGCACAGATACGCAGTATTTT.

The chain has TRBV6-4 and TRBJ1-2, with D possibly matching TRBD1 (6 bases). Germline V gives CDR1 MRHNA, CDR2 SNTAGT. CDR3 length equals 13 residues. Trimming shortened V by 2 bases and J by 7 bases, and 11 bases separated the two germline ends. The CDR3 region has the DNA TGTGCCAGCAGTGACATGGCAGGGGTTGGCTACACCTTC. Its translation: CASSDMAGVGYTF.

In the case of this clone: A junction boundary mismatches the germline segment, possibly from a read error. The chain links TRBV15 to TRBJ2-7; 8 bases are a match to TRBD2. The CDR3 is 14 residues long. The V gene's germline CDR1 is LNHNV and CDR2 YYDKDF (reference sequence). The CDR3 coding sequence is TGTGCCGCCAGCGTGGCGGGGGGTTCCTACGAGCAGTACTTC. This codes for CAASVAGGSYEQYF. Together with reference TRBV15 and TRBJ2-7, the CDR3 gives the full variable domain: DAMVIQNPRYQVTQFGKPVTLSCSQTLNHNVMYWYQQKSSQAPKLLFHYYDKDFNNEADTPDNFQSRRPNTSFCFLDIRSPGLGDTAMYLCAASVAGGSYEQYFGPGTRLTVT.

For this clone: Other DNA sequences within the sample encode an identical CDR3. The chain uses TRBV19 and TRBJ1-1; perhaps TRBD1 as D (5 bases). V gave up 3 bases and J gave up 3 bases, with 8 bases separating them. The CDR3 runs to 13 residues. Germline-derived CDR1 and CDR2 are LNHDA and SQIVND (reference sequence). The CDR3 reads CASSIQGYTEAFF. CDR3 sequence (DNA): TGTGCCAGTAGTATCCAGGGTTACACTGAAGCTTTCTTT.

The V call is TRBV4-2, the J call TRBJ2-5; 7 bases line up with TRBD2. V lost 2 bases, J lost 4 bases, and 10 bases stayed unmatched. This CDR3 contains 16 residues. Germline CDR1 LGHNA, CDR2 YNFKEQ. The CDR3 bases are TGTGCCAGCAGCCAACACGGGGTAGCGGGTGGAGAGACCCAGTACTTC. Translation: CASSQHGVAGGETQYF.

The genes are TRBV29-1 and TRBJ2-1; 9 nucleotides agree with TRBD2. Per the germline V gene, CDR1 is SQVTM and CDR2 is ANQGSEA. The CDR3 extends over 14 amino acids. Trimming removed 4 bases from V and 2 bases from J; junction bases left unmatched: 3. The CDR3 loop reads CSVGPSGAYNEQFF. In DNA, the CDR3 is TGCAGCGTTGGACCTAGCGGGGCCTACAATGAGCAGTTCTTC.

The CDR3: CASSYSGGTSYEQYF. CDR3 bases: TGTGCCAGCAGCTATAGCGGGGGGACCTCCTACGAGCAGTACTTC. J is TRBJ2-7 and V is TRBV11-1, with 10 bases lining up with TRBD2. CDR1 and CDR2 (germline): SGHAT, FQDESV (reference sequence). V lost 4 bases and J lost 0; bases outside the gene matches: 3. The CDR3 has 15 residues.

The chain carries TRBV6-5 and TRBJ2-1, with 11 nucleotides matching TRBD2. The CDR3 has 15 amino acids. J gave up 0 bases and V 8 bases, and 3 bases lay outside the gene matches. Germline loops: CDR1 MNHEY, CDR2 SVGAGI. The CDR3 DNA reads TGTGCCAGCGCAACTAGCGGGAGCTCCTACAATGAGCAGTTCTTC. Protein product: CASATSGSSYNEQFF.